The rows below give T cell receptor beta chains drawn from one sample of a study of T cells in Graves' hyperthyroidism and ophthalmopathy. TCRdb re-derived calls from the multiplex PCR reads in MiXCR, one entry per CDR3 protein. The table lists 550,000 to 600,000 distinct CDR3 sequences, about a sixth of them singletons, with about 20% in the top ten. The source material was blood. Every receptor here comes from a woman aged 18 to 35 with Graves' hyperthyroidism. Both conserved end residues are part of each CDR3. Fields, in order: CDR3 protein, CDR3 DNA, D gene, clone size, J gene, CDR3 length, V gene. The D gene is left open where the match is weak. Clone size is not always given. Where it is, it says once, few, many or a class for expanded clones.

CDR3 protein: CATSERAGVRFTGELFF; CDR3 DNA: TGTGCCACCAGTGAGCGCGCAGGGGTTCGGTTCACCGGGGAGCTGTTTTTT; D gene: .; clone size: few; J gene: TRBJ2-2; CDR3 length: 17; V gene: TRBV24-1
CDR3 protein: CASSLALKLRTSTDTQYF; CDR3 DNA: TGTGCCAGCAGCTTAGCGCTGAAACTACGCACTAGCACAGATACGCAGTATTTT; D gene: .; clone size: many; J gene: TRBJ2-3; CDR3 length: 18; V gene: TRBV7-9
CDR3 protein: CASSFTGLGNTEAFF; CDR3 DNA: TGTGCCAGCAGCTTCACAGGGTTAGGGAACACTGAAGCTTTCTTT; D gene: .; clone size: many; J gene: TRBJ1-1; CDR3 length: 15; V gene: TRBV12-3/TRBV12-4
CDR3 protein: CASSPCGTGIYEQYF; CDR3 DNA: TGTGCCAGCAGCCCGTGCGGGACAGGGATCTACGAGCAGTACTTC; D gene: TRBD1; clone size: few; J gene: TRBJ2-7; CDR3 length: 15; V gene: TRBV28
CDR3 protein: CASSLVLGASGSFVNEQFF; CDR3 DNA: TGTGCCAGCAGCTTAGTACTCGGGGCTAGCGGGAGTTTCGTCAATGAGCAGTTCTTC; D gene: TRBD2; clone size: few; J gene: TRBJ2-1; CDR3 length: 19; V gene: TRBV13
CDR3 protein: CARGQGGTEAFF; CDR3 DNA: TGTGCCAGAGGGCAGGGAGGGACTGAAGCTTTCTTT; D gene: .; clone size: .; J gene: TRBJ1-1; CDR3 length: 12; V gene: TRBV30
CDR3 protein: CASSPTGGNEQFF; CDR3 DNA: TGTGCCAGCTCACCTACAGGGGGGAATGAGCAGTTCTTC; D gene: TRBD1; clone size: once; J gene: TRBJ2-1; CDR3 length: 13; V gene: TRBV2
CDR3 protein: CASSLEQGGFNEQFF; CDR3 DNA: TGTGCCAGCAGTTTAGAACAGGGAGGTTTCAATGAGCAGTTCTTC; D gene: .; clone size: many; J gene: TRBJ2-1; CDR3 length: 15; V gene: TRBV28
CDR3 protein: CSAEGTSLAPDTQYF; CDR3 DNA: TGCAGTGCCGAAGGGACATCCCTGGCCCCAGATACGCAGTATTTT; D gene: .; clone size: .; J gene: TRBJ2-3; CDR3 length: 15; V gene: TRBV20-1
CDR3 protein: CASSIEEQGYNEQFF; CDR3 DNA: TGTGCCAGTAGTATCGAGGAACAGGGCTACAATGAGCAGTTCTTC; D gene: .; clone size: few; J gene: TRBJ2-1; CDR3 length: 15; V gene: TRBV19
CDR3 protein: CASSYYPSTGGSEKLFF; CDR3 DNA: TGTGCCAGCAGTTACTATCCCTCGACAGGGGGTAGCGAAAAACTGTTTTTT; D gene: TRBD1; clone size: .; J gene: TRBJ1-4; CDR3 length: 17; V gene: TRBV6-5
CDR3 protein: CASSRSGPTGTEAFF; CDR3 DNA: TGTGCCAGCAGTAGGTCAGGCCCTACTGGGACTGAAGCTTTCTTT; D gene: .; clone size: few; J gene: TRBJ1-1; CDR3 length: 15; V gene: TRBV7-2
CDR3 protein: CASSQAGINQPQHF; CDR3 DNA: TGCGCCAGCAGCCAAGCCGGGATTAATCAGCCCCAGCATTTT; D gene: .; clone size: few; J gene: TRBJ1-5; CDR3 length: 14; V gene: TRBV4-1
CDR3 protein: CASSLNLQETQYF; CDR3 DNA: TGTGCCAGCAGCTTGAACCTTCAAGAGACCCAGTACTTC; D gene: .; clone size: many; J gene: TRBJ2-5; CDR3 length: 13; V gene: TRBV5-6
CDR3 protein: CASSGLAGDYNEQFF; CDR3 DNA: TGTGCCAGCTCGGGGCTAGCGGGCGACTACAATGAGCAGTTCTTC; D gene: TRBD2; clone size: many; J gene: TRBJ2-1; CDR3 length: 15; V gene: TRBV12-3/TRBV12-4
CDR3 protein: CASSMVRGLPYEQFF; CDR3 DNA: TGTGCCAGTAGTATGGTAAGGGGACTACCCTACGAGCAGTTCTTC; D gene: TRBD2; clone size: .; J gene: TRBJ2-1; CDR3 length: 15; V gene: TRBV19
CDR3 protein: CAISEGQGTNTGELFF; CDR3 DNA: TGTGCCATCAGTGAGGGACAGGGGACGAACACCGGGGAGCTGTTTTTT; D gene: TRBD1; clone size: many; J gene: TRBJ2-2; CDR3 length: 16; V gene: TRBV10-3
CDR3 protein: CASSLDTRTSGGWDTQYF; CDR3 DNA: TGTGCCAGCAGCTTAGACACCCGGACTAGCGGGGGGTGGGATACGCAGTATTTT; D gene: TRBD2; clone size: .; J gene: TRBJ2-3; CDR3 length: 18; V gene: TRBV11-2
CDR3 protein: CASSWTENSYEQYF; CDR3 DNA: TGTGCCAGCAGTTGGACAGAGAACTCCTACGAGCAGTACTTC; D gene: .; clone size: many; J gene: TRBJ2-7; CDR3 length: 14; V gene: TRBV6-2/TRBV6-3
CDR3 protein: CASSQENRGAYYGYTF; CDR3 DNA: TGTGCCAGCAGCCAAGAAAATCGGGGGGCTTACTATGGCTACACCTTC; D gene: .; clone size: .; J gene: TRBJ1-2; CDR3 length: 16; V gene: TRBV3-1
CDR3 protein: CASRPGTGYGYTF; CDR3 DNA: TGTGCCAGCAGACCCGGGACAGGGTATGGCTACACCTTC; D gene: TRBD1; clone size: many; J gene: TRBJ1-2; CDR3 length: 13; V gene: TRBV5-8
CDR3 protein: CASSEALNFNEQFF; CDR3 DNA: TGTGCCAGCAGTGAAGCGCTAAACTTCAATGAGCAGTTCTTC; D gene: .; clone size: few; J gene: TRBJ2-1; CDR3 length: 14; V gene: TRBV2
CDR3 protein: CASSRSSSGNTIYF; CDR3 DNA: TGTGCCAGCAGCCGCAGCAGCTCTGGAAACACCATATATTTT; D gene: .; clone size: many; J gene: TRBJ1-3; CDR3 length: 14; V gene: TRBV12-3/TRBV12-4
CDR3 protein: CASSPQAGTSVYEQYF; CDR3 DNA: TGTGCCAGCAGCCCTCAAGCCGGGACTAGCGTCTACGAGCAGTACTTC; D gene: TRBD2; clone size: .; J gene: TRBJ2-7; CDR3 length: 16; V gene: TRBV11-3
CDR3 protein: CASSYRGSTGELFF; CDR3 DNA: TGTGCCAGCAGTTACAGGGGCAGCACCGGGGAGCTGTTTTTT; D gene: .; clone size: few; J gene: TRBJ2-2; CDR3 length: 14; V gene: TRBV6-2/TRBV6-3
CDR3 protein: CASSYRGTSGGAGSYNEQFF; CDR3 DNA: TGTGCCAGCAGTTACCGCGGGACTAGCGGGGGGGCTGGGTCCTACAATGAGCAGTTCTTC; D gene: TRBD2; clone size: many; J gene: TRBJ2-1; CDR3 length: 20; V gene: TRBV6-2/TRBV6-3
CDR3 protein: CSAREPRPGNTIYF; CDR3 DNA: TGCAGTGCTAGAGAGCCCCGGCCTGGAAACACCATATATTTT; D gene: .; clone size: .; J gene: TRBJ1-3; CDR3 length: 14; V gene: TRBV20-1
CDR3 protein: CASSDPRGAKNIQYF; CDR3 DNA: TGTGCCAGCAGTGACCCCAGGGGTGCCAAAAACATTCAGTACTTC; D gene: .; clone size: once; J gene: TRBJ2-4; CDR3 length: 15; V gene: TRBV6-2/TRBV6-3
CDR3 protein: CASSFTIAGGETDTQYF; CDR3 DNA: TGTGCCAGCAGTTTCACTATAGCGGGGGGAGAAACAGATACGCAGTATTTT; D gene: TRBD2; clone size: .; J gene: TRBJ2-3; CDR3 length: 17; V gene: TRBV6-2/TRBV6-3
CDR3 protein: CATSDPGTSGFTTQYF; CDR3 DNA: TGTGCCACCAGTGACCCCGGGACTAGCGGCTTCACTACGCAGTATTTT; D gene: TRBD2; clone size: few; J gene: TRBJ2-3; CDR3 length: 16; V gene: TRBV24-1
CDR3 protein: CASSLSPLAADYEQYF; CDR3 DNA: TGTGCCAGCAGTTTGTCCCCCCTAGCGGCAGACTACGAGCAGTACTTC; D gene: TRBD2; clone size: .; J gene: TRBJ2-7; CDR3 length: 16; V gene: TRBV6-5
CDR3 protein: CASSQGRSGMGTDTQYF; CDR3 DNA: TGCGCCAGCAGCCAAGGGCGGAGCGGGATGGGCACAGATACGCAGTATTTT; D gene: TRBD2; clone size: .; J gene: TRBJ2-3; CDR3 length: 17; V gene: TRBV4-1
CDR3 protein: CATSDGGQASYEQYF; CDR3 DNA: TGTGCCACCAGTGATGGTGGACAAGCATCCTACGAGCAGTACTTC; D gene: .; clone size: many; J gene: TRBJ2-7; CDR3 length: 15; V gene: TRBV24-1
CDR3 protein: CSVGRRMNTEAFF; CDR3 DNA: TGCAGCGTTGGTCGGAGGATGAACACTGAAGCTTTCTTT; D gene: .; clone size: many; J gene: TRBJ1-1; CDR3 length: 13; V gene: TRBV29-1
CDR3 protein: CASSVDAAYEQYF; CDR3 DNA: TGTGCCAGCAGTGTGGACGCCGCTTACGAGCAGTACTTC; D gene: .; clone size: many; J gene: TRBJ2-7; CDR3 length: 13; V gene: TRBV2
CDR3 protein: CSAKVADYEQYF; CDR3 DNA: TGCAGTGCTAAGGTAGCGGACTACGAGCAGTACTTC; D gene: .; clone size: few; J gene: TRBJ2-7; CDR3 length: 12; V gene: TRBV20-1
CDR3 protein: CASSPSGGRAYNEQFF; CDR3 DNA: TGTGCCAGCAGCCCTAGTGGAGGGAGGGCCTACAATGAGCAGTTCTTC; D gene: TRBD2; clone size: many; J gene: TRBJ2-1; CDR3 length: 16; V gene: TRBV9
CDR3 protein: CSAGAGGPGGETQYF; CDR3 DNA: TGCAGTGCGGGAGCGGGAGGGCCGGGGGGAGAGACCCAGTACTTC; D gene: TRBD2; clone size: many; J gene: TRBJ2-5; CDR3 length: 15; V gene: TRBV20-1
CDR3 protein: CASSQEIFGGGETQYF; CDR3 DNA: TGTGCCAGCAGCCAAGAAATTTTCGGGGGGGGTGAGACCCAGTACTTC; D gene: TRBD2; clone size: .; J gene: TRBJ2-5; CDR3 length: 16; V gene: TRBV3-1
CDR3 protein: CASSQGAGNSYNEQFF; CDR3 DNA: TGTGCCAGCAGCCAAGGAGCGGGGAACTCCTACAATGAGCAGTTCTTC; D gene: TRBD2; clone size: many; J gene: TRBJ2-1; CDR3 length: 16; V gene: TRBV4-2
CDR3 protein: CASSNYRGVTEAFF; CDR3 DNA: TGTGCCAGCAGTAATTACAGGGGGGTCACTGAAGCTTTCTTT; D gene: TRBD1; clone size: many; J gene: TRBJ1-1; CDR3 length: 14; V gene: TRBV28
CDR3 protein: CASSQSRIPRGETQYF; CDR3 DNA: TGTGCCAGCAGCCAGTCGCGGATCCCGAGAGGGGAGACCCAGTACTTC; D gene: .; clone size: many; J gene: TRBJ2-5; CDR3 length: 16; V gene: TRBV7-2
CDR3 protein: CASLAGGRPNEQFF; CDR3 DNA: TGTGCCAGCTTAGCGGGAGGAAGGCCCAATGAGCAGTTCTTC; D gene: TRBD2; clone size: few; J gene: TRBJ2-1; CDR3 length: 14; V gene: TRBV2
CDR3 protein: CASEPGNQPQHF; CDR3 DNA: TGCGCCAGCGAGCCAGGGAATCAGCCCCAGCATTTT; D gene: .; clone size: many; J gene: TRBJ1-5; CDR3 length: 12; V gene: TRBV5-1
CDR3 protein: CASSLRSNGVEQYF; CDR3 DNA: TGTGCCAGCAGCTTAAGATCTAACGGGGTCGAGCAGTACTTC; D gene: .; clone size: few; J gene: TRBJ2-7; CDR3 length: 14; V gene: TRBV11-3
CDR3 protein: CASSPPYGTGPNEQYF; CDR3 DNA: TGTGCCAGCTCACCACCGTATGGGACAGGGCCCAACGAGCAGTACTTC; D gene: TRBD1; clone size: few; J gene: TRBJ2-7; CDR3 length: 16; V gene: TRBV18
CDR3 protein: CASSFLDRLTDTQYF; CDR3 DNA: TGCGCCAGCAGCTTTCTGGACAGGTTAACAGATACGCAGTATTTT; D gene: TRBD1; clone size: .; J gene: TRBJ2-3; CDR3 length: 15; V gene: TRBV5-1
CDR3 protein: CASSLWGLYYNEQFF; CDR3 DNA: TGTGCCAGCAGCTTATGGGGGCTTTACTACAATGAGCAGTTCTTC; D gene: .; clone size: few; J gene: TRBJ2-1; CDR3 length: 15; V gene: TRBV11-2